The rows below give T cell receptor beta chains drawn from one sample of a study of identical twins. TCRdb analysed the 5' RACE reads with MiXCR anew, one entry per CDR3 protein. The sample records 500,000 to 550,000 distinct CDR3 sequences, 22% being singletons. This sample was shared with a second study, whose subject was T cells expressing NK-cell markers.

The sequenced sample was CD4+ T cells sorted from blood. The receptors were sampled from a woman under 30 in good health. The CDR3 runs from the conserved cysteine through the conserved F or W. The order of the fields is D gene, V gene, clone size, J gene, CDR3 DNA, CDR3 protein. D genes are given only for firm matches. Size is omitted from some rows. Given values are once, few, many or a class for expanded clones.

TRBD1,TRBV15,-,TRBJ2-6,TGTGCCACCAGCAGAGATCTCAGGGGGAGCTCTGGGGCCAACGTCCTGACTTTC,CATSRDLRGSSGANVLTF
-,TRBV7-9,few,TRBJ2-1,TGTGCCAGCAGCTTATTAGGAAAGCAGTTCTTC,CASSLLGKQFF
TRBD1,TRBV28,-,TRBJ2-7,TGTGCCAGCGGGGACAGGGGAAAGCAGTACTTC,CASGDRGKQYF
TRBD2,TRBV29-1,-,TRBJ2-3,TGCAGCGTTGAAGATCGACTGGCGGGGGTCACAGATACGCAGTATTTT,CSVEDRLAGVTDTQYF
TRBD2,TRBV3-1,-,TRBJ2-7,TGTGCCAGCAGCCAAAACCCCCAGCGGGAGTTGGATCTTTTGGGCGAGCAGTACTTC,CASSQNPQRELDLLGEQYF
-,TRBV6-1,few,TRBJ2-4,TGTGCCAGCAGCCCCAGGGCGACGCAAAACATTCAGTACTTC,CASSPRATQNIQYF
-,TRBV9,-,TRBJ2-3,TGTGCCAGCAGCGTAGGGGACTGGCACACAGATACGCAGTATTTT,CASSVGDWHTDTQYF
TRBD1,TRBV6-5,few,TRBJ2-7,TGTGCCAGCAGTTACTCTGGGACAGTCTACGAGCAGTACTTC,CASSYSGTVYEQYF
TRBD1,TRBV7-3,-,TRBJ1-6,TGTGCCAGCAGTACAGGGGGCTATTCACCCCTCCACTTT,CASSTGGYSPLHF
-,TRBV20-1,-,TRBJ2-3,TGCAGTGCTAGCCCGGCAGGGAGAGATACGCAGTATTTT,CSASPAGRDTQYF
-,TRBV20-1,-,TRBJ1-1,TGCAGTGCCCAGCTGAACACTGAAGCTTTCTTT,CSAQLNTEAFF
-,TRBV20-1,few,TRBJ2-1,TGCAGTGCTAGTAGTCCTGGCTCCTACAATGAGCAGTTCTTC,CSASSPGSYNEQFF
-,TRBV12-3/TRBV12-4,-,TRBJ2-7,TGTACCAGCAGTTTCCGGACTATCTCTGACGAGCAGTACTTC,CTSSFRTISDEQYF
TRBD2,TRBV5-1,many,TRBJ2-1,TGCGCCAGCAGCCCGCCACTAGCGGGAGGTGACGGTGAGCAGTTCTTC,CASSPPLAGGDGEQFF
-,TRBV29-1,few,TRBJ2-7,TGCAGCGTTGGCCTCCGGGACGGACCTAAGAGGGAGCAGTACTTC,CSVGLRDGPKREQYF
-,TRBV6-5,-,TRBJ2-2,TGTGCCAGCAGTTACTCGAGTCTGAGAGCCGGGGAGCTGTTTTTT,CASSYSSLRAGELFF
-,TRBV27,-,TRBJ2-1,TGTGCCAGCAGTTTAAACCCCAGGGTTAACTACAATGAGCAGTTCTTC,CASSLNPRVNYNEQFF
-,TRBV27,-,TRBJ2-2,TGTGCCAGCAGTGTCTTAGGGGCTAGAGGGGAGCTGTTTTTT,CASSVLGARGELFF
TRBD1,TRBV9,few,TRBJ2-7,TGTGCCAGCAGCATCGGACAGGGGGCGTACGAGCAGTACTTC,CASSIGQGAYEQYF
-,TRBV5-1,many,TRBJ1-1,TGCGCCAGCAGCTTGTACAGGGCGAACACTGAAGCTTTCTTT,CASSLYRANTEAFF